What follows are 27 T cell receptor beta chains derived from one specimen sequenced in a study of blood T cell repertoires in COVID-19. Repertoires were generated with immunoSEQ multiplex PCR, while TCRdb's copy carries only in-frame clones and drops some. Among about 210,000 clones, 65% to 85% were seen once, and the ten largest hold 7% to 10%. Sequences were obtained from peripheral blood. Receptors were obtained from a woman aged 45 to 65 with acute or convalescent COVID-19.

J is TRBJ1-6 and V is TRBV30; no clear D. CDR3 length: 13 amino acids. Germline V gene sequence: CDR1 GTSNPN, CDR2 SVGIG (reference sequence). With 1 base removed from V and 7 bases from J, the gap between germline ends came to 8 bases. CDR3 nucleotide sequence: TGTGCCTGGAGTGGAAGTAGCAATTCACCCCTCCACTTT. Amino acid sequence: CAWSGSSNSPLHF.

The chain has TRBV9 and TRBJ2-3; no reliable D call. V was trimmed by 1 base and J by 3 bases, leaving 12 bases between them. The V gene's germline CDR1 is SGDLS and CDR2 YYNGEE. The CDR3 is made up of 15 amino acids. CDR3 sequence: CASSVTLDRTDTQYF. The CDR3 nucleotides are TGTGCCAGCAGCGTAACTCTAGACCGGACAGATACGCAGTATTTT.

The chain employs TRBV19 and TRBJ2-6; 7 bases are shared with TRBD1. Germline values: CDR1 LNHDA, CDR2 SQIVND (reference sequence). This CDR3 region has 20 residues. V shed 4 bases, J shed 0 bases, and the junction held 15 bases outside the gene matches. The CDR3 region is CASSTLFRDSPLSGANVLTF. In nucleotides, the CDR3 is TGTGCCAGTAGTACTCTTTTCCGGGACAGCCCCCTCTCTGGGGCCAACGTCCTGACTTTC.

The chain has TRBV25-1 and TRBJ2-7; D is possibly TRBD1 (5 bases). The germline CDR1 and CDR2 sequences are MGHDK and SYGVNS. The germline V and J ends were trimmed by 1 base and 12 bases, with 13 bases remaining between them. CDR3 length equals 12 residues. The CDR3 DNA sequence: TGTGCCAGCAGTGAATCGGTGGGGCTTCGGTACTTC. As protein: CASSESVGLRYF.

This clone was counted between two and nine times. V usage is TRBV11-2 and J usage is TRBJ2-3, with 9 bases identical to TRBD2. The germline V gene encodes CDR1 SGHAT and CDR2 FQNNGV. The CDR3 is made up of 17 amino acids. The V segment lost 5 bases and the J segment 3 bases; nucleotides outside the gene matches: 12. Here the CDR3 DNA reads TGTGCCAGCAGCGTTCAAGCGGGAGGTCCAAAGACAGATACGCAGTATTTT. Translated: CASSVQAGGPKTDTQYF.

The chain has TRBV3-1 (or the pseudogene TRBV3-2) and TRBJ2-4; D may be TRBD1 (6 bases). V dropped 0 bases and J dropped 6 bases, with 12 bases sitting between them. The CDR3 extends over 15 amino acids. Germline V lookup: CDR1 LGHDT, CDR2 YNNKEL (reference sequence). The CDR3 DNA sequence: TGTGCCAGCAGCCAAGAAGGAGGCAGGGGAAACATTCAGTACTTC. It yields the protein CASSQEGGRGNIQYF.

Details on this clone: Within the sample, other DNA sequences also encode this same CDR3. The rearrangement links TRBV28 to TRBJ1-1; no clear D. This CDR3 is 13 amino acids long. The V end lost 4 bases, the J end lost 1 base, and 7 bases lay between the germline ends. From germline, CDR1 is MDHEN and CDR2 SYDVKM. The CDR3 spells CASSWERNTEAFF. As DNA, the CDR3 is TGTGCCAGCAGTTGGGAGAGGAACACTGAAGCTTTCTTT.

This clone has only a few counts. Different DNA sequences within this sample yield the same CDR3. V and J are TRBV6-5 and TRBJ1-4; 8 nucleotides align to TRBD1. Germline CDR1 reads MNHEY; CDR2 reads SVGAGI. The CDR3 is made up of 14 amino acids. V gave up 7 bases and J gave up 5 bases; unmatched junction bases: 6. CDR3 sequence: CASNQGATNEKLFF. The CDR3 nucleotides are TGTGCCAGCAATCAGGGGGCCACCAATGAAAAACTGTTTTTT.

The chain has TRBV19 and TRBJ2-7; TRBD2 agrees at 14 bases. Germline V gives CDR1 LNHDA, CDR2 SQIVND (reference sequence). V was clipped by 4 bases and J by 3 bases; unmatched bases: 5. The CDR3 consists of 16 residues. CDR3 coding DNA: TGTGCCAGTAGTAGAGTGGGACTAGCGGGAGTCTACGAGCAGTACTTC. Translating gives CASSRVGLAGVYEQYF.

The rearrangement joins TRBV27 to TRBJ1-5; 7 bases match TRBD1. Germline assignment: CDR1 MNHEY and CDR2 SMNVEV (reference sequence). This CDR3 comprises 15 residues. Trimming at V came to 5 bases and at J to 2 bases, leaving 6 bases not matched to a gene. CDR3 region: CASSQDTGGNQPQHF. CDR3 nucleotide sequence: TGTGCCAGCAGTCAGGATACAGGGGGCAATCAGCCCCAGCATTTT.

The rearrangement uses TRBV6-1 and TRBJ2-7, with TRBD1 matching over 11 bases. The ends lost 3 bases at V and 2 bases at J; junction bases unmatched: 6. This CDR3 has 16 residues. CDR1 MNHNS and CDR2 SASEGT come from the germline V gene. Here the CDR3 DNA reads TGTGCCAGCAGTGATCCGGGACAGGGGGGTACCTACGAGCAGTACTTC. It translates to CASSDPGQGGTYEQYF.

CDR3 bases: TGTGCCAGCAGGGCACGCTCGGGGAACACCTTC. It translates to CASRARSGNTF. The V and J genes are TRBV2 and TRBJ1-2; D is unresolved. With 6 bases removed from V and 12 bases from J, the gap between germline ends came to 14 bases. CDR1 SNHLY and CDR2 FYNNEI come from the germline V gene. This CDR3 is 11 amino acids long.

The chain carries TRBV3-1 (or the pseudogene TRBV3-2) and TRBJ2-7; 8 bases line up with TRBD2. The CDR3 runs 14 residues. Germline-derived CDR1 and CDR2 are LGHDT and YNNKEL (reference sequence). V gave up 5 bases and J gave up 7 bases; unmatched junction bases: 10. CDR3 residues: CASSSLAVAWEQYF. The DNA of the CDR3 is TGTGCCAGCAGCTCACTAGCGGTCGCTTGGGAGCAGTACTTC.

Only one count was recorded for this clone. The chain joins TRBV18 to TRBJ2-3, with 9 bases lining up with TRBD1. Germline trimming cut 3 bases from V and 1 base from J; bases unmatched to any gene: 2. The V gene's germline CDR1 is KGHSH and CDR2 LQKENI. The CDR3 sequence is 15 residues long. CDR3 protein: CASSPRTGGTDTQYF. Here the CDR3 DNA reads TGTGCCAGCTCACCCCGGACAGGGGGCACAGATACGCAGTATTTT. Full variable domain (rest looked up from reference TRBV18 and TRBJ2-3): NAGVMQNPRHLVRRRGQEARLRCSPMKGHSHVYWYRQLPEEGLKFMVYLQKENIIDESGMPKERFSAEFPKEGPSILRIQQVVRGDSAAYFCASSPRTGGTDTQYFGPGTRLTVL.

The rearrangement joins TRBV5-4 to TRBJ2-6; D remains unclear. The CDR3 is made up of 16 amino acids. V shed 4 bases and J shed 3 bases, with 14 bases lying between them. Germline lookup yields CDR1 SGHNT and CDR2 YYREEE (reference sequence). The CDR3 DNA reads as TGTGCCAGCAGCCCCAAGCCTAGTGGTGGGGCCAACGTCCTGACTTTC. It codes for CASSPKPSGGANVLTF.

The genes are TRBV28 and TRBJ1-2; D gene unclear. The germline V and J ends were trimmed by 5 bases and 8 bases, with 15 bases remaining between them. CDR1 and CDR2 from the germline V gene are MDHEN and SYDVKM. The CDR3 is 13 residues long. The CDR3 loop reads CASSHREQGGYTF. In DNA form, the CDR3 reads TGTGCCAGCAGTCATAGGGAGCAAGGCGGCTACACCTTC.

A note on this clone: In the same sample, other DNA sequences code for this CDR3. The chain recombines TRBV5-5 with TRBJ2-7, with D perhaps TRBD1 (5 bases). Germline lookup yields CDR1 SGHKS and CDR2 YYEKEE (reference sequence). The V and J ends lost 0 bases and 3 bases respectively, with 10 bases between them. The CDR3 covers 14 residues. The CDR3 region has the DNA TGTGCCAGCAGCTTGGGGGCAGGGAACTACGAGCAGTACTTC. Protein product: CASSLGAGNYEQYF.

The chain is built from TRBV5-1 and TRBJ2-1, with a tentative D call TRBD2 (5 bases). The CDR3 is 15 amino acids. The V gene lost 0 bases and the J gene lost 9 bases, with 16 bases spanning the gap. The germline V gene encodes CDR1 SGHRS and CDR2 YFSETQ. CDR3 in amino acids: CASSLGTREESEQFF. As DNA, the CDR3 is TGCGCCAGCAGCTTGGGAACTAGAGAAGAATCTGAGCAGTTCTTC.

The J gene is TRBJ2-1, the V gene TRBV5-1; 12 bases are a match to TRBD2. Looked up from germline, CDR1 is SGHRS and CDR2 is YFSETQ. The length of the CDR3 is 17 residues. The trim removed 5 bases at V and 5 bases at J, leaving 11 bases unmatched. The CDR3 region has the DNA TGCGCCAGCAGTGGACCAGGGACTAGCGGGCCGGACAATGAGCAGTTCTTC. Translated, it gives CASSGPGTSGPDNEQFF. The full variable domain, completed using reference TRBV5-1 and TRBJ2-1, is KAGVTQTPRYLIKTRGQQVTLSCSPISGHRSVSWYQQTPGQGLQFLFEYFSETQRNKGNFPGRFSGRQFSNSRSEMNVSTLELGDSALYLCASSGPGTSGPDNEQFFGPGTRLTVL.

The CDR3 here is CASSLVSSAGGHYGYTF. The CDR3 DNA follows: TGTGCCAGCAGCTTAGTCTCGTCGGCAGGGGGACACTATGGCTACACCTTC. The V gene is TRBV7-2, the J gene TRBJ1-2; 7 nucleotides agree with TRBD1. The CDR3 is 17 amino acids. Germline CDR1 reads SGHTA; CDR2 reads FQGNSA. The V and J ends lost 1 base and 3 bases, in that order; junction bases with no gene match: 11.

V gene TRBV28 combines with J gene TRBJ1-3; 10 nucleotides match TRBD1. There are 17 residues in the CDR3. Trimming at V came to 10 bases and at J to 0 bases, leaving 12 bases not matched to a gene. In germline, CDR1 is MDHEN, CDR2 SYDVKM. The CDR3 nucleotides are TGTGCCATCTCCGGGACAGGGGTCCTCAGCTCTGGAAACACCATATATTTT. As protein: CAISGTGVLSSGNTIYF.

CDR3 bases: TGTGCCAGCAGCACCGAGACAGGGTCCTACGAGCAGTACTTC. This translates into CASSTETGSYEQYF. The chain employs TRBV2 and TRBJ2-7, with TRBD1 matching over 7 bases. This CDR3 is built from 14 residues. V gave up 6 bases and J gave up 1 base; unmatched junction bases: 6. Germline V gives CDR1 SNHLY, CDR2 FYNNEI. Complete variable domain (other parts from reference TRBV2 and TRBJ2-7): EPEVTQTPSHQVTQMGQEVILRCVPISNHLYFYWYRQILGQKVEFLVSFYNNEISEKSEIFDDQFSVERPDGSNFTLKIRSTKLEDSAMYFCASSTETGSYEQYFGPGTRLTVT.

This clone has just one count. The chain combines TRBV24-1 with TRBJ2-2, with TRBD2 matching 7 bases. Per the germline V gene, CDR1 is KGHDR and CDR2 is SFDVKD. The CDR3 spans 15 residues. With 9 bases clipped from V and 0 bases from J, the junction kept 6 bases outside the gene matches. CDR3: CATSPSGTNTGELFF. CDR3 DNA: TGTGCCACCTCCCCAAGCGGGACGAACACCGGGGAGCTGTTTTTT.

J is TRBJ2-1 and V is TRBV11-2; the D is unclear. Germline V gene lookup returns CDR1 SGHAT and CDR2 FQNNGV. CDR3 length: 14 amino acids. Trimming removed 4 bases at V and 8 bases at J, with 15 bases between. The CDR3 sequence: CASSSTLVLDEQFF. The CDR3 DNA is TGTGCCAGCAGCTCGACGCTAGTTTTGGATGAGCAGTTCTTC.

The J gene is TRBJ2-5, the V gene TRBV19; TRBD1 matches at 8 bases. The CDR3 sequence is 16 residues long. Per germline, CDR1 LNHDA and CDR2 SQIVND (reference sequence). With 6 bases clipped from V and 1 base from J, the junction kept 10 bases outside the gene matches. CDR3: CASSQLDRGAQETQYF. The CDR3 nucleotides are TGTGCCAGTAGCCAACTCGACAGGGGCGCCCAAGAGACCCAGTACTTC. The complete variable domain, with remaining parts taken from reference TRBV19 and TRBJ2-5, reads DGGITQSPKYLFRKEGQNVTLSCEQNLNHDAMYWYRQDPGQGLRLIYYSQIVNDFQKGDIAEGYSVSREKKESFPLTVTSAQKNPTAFYLCASSQLDRGAQETQYFGPGTRLLVL.

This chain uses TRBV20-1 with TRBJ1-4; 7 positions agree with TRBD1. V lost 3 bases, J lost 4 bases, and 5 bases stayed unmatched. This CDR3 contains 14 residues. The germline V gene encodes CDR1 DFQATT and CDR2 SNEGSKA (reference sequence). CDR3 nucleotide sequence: TGCAGTGCTAGTCTGACAGGGAATAATGAAAAACTGTTTTTT. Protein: CSASLTGNNEKLFF.

DNA for the CDR3: TGTGCCAGCTCACCACCGATACCCGGCACTGAAGCTTTCTTT. This gives the protein CASSPPIPGTEAFF. The genes are TRBV18 and TRBJ1-1; D unclear. Germline values: CDR1 KGHSH, CDR2 LQKENI. This CDR3 has 14 amino acids. V dropped 0 bases and J dropped 4 bases, with 9 bases sitting between them.